This T cell receptor (beta chain) comes out of a study of blood T cell repertoires in COVID-19. V lost 5 bases to trimming and J lost 4 bases; unmatched junction nucleotides: 9. CDR3 length: 15 amino acids. Germline CDR1 is MNHEY and CDR2 is SVGEGT. Here immunoSEQ multiplex PCR was the method, and the copy in TCRdb shows in-frame clones only, minus some. Seen here are 70,000 or so clones, roughly nine tenths observed once, and the top ten hold roughly a tenth. The rearrangement uses TRBV6-2 or TRBV6-3 and TRBJ2-7; 9 bases line up with TRBD2. The source material was peripheral blood. The clonotype originates from a human donor in a cohort sampled during active COVID-19. CDR3 bases: TGTGCCAGCAGTAACCCTACGGGACTAGCTTACGAGCAGTACTTC. It translates to CASSNPTGLAYEQYF.